The 26 T cell receptor beta chains presented below share a single source sample, sequenced in a study of cytomegalovirus exposure and HLA in healthy donors. PCR primers comprised 60 Vbeta and 13 Jbeta primers. Using immunoSEQ multiplex PCR, the repertoire was profiled, and TCRdb retains in-frame clones only, with some absent. The repertoire holds around 94,000 clones, around 77% seen once, with roughly 9.6% in the top ten. Sequences were obtained from PBMCs. Source of these receptors: a male donor in good health and CMV-seropositive.

The gene calls are TRBV28 and TRBJ2-1; a weak D match, TRBD2 (5 bases). The ends were cut back, 6 bases at V and 4 bases at J, with 13 bases in the middle. The CDR3 is made up of 14 amino acids. Per the germline V gene, CDR1 is MDHEN and CDR2 is SYDVKM. CDR3 residues: CASSFSDFYNEQFF. The CDR3 nucleotides are TGTGCCAGCAGCTTCTCGGACTTTTACAATGAGCAGTTCTTC.

This chain connects TRBV5-1 to TRBJ2-5, with 9 bases identical to TRBD2. Trimming removed 6 bases from V and 5 bases from J; junction bases left unmatched: 5. This CDR3 is built from 13 residues. Looked up from germline, CDR1 is SGHRS and CDR2 is YFSETQ. The CDR3 protein is CASMLAGSETQYF. CDR3 DNA sequence: TGCGCCAGCATGCTAGCGGGATCTGAGACCCAGTACTTC.

The chain couples TRBV6-6 to TRBJ2-7; tentative D call: TRBD1 (6 bases). From germline, CDR1 is MNHNY and CDR2 SVGAGI (reference sequence). CDR3 length equals 13 residues. V gave up 6 bases and J gave up 3 bases, with 12 bases separating them. The CDR3 sequence: CASRSRGLYEQYF. CDR3 DNA sequence: TGTGCCAGCAGGTCCAGGGGCCTCTACGAGCAGTACTTC.

The chain employs TRBV4-3 and TRBJ1-6, with a weak D call TRBD1 (6 bases). V lost 0 bases and J lost 6, with 12 bases in between. This CDR3 comprises 16 residues. Germline values: CDR1 LGHNA, CDR2 YSLEER. The CDR3 bases are TGCGCCAGCAGCCAAGAAGATCGCAGGGGTAATTCACCCCTCCACTTT. Its translation is CASSQEDRRGNSPLHF.

V usage is TRBV7-9 and J usage is TRBJ2-7; D gene unclear. V lost 3 bases, J lost 5 bases, and 20 bases lay in between. Germline loops: CDR1 SEHNR, CDR2 FQNEAQ (reference sequence). This CDR3 has 16 residues. The CDR3 protein is CASSFLGEWSRNEQYF. The CDR3 DNA is TGTGCCAGCAGCTTCCTGGGTGAGTGGAGTCGGAACGAGCAGTACTTC.

This clone was recorded only once. The V and J genes are TRBV10-3 and TRBJ1-3; TRBD1 matches 12 bases. Trimming removed 7 bases from V and 4 bases from J; junction bases left unmatched: 8. The length of the CDR3 is 16 residues. CDR1 ENHRY and CDR2 SYGVKD come from the germline V gene. The CDR3 spells CAITPGQGAKGNTIYF. CDR3 DNA sequence: TGTGCCATCACCCCGGGACAGGGGGCGAAGGGAAACACCATATATTTT.

The chain joins TRBV7-9 to TRBJ2-7; 11 bases line up with TRBD1. Germline CDR1 is SEHNR and CDR2 is FQNEAQ (reference sequence). The ends lost 5 bases at V and 3 bases at J; junction bases unmatched: 18. The CDR3 sequence is 19 residues long. CDR3 coding DNA: TGTGCCAGCAGCACGGACAGGGGGCGGATAGTGGGGAGTAACTACGAGCAGTACTTC. Protein: CASSTDRGRIVGSNYEQYF.

The rearrangement links TRBV28 to TRBJ2-3, with 7 bases aligning to TRBD2. From germline, CDR1 is MDHEN and CDR2 SYDVKM. The V gene end was trimmed by 5 bases and the J gene end by 6 bases; junction bases not matched to a gene: 8. There are 14 residues in the CDR3. The CDR3 DNA is TGTGCCAGCAGTGAAAGCGGGACGGGGGATACGCAGTATTTT. Translation gives CASSESGTGDTQYF. The full variable domain, its missing parts supplied by reference TRBV28 and TRBJ2-3, is DVKVTQSSRYLVKRTGEKVFLECVQDMDHENMFWYRQDPGLGLRLIYFSYDVKMKEKGDIPEGYSVSREKKERFSLILESASTNQTSMYLCASSESGTGDTQYFGPGTRLTVL.

This chain uses TRBV25-1 with TRBJ2-4; perhaps TRBD1 as D (7 bases). The length of the CDR3 is 12 residues. Germline V CDR1 and CDR2: MGHDK, SYGVNS. Trimming took 6 bases from V and 8 from J, leaving 11 bases between them. The CDR3 DNA reads as TGTGCCAGCAGAGGGGGCGGGGACATTCAGTACTTC. Translating it yields CASRGGGDIQYF.

This chain connects TRBV7-8 to TRBJ1-5; the D gene is possibly TRBD1 (6 bases). V shed 5 bases and J shed 2 bases, with 16 bases lying between them. CDR1 is SGHVS and CDR2 is FQNEAQ in the germline V gene. The CDR3 covers 16 residues. CDR3 protein: CASSRGGAGGNQPQHF. In DNA form, the CDR3 reads TGTGCCAGCAGCCGGGGGGGGGCGGGGGGCAATCAGCCCCAGCATTTT.

Note on this clone: Other DNA sequences from this sample encode an identical CDR3 as well. The CDR3 loop is CASSSGTGGYEQYF. CDR3 bases: TGTGCCAGCAGCTCCGGGACAGGCGGCTACGAGCAGTACTTC. This sequence joins TRBV7-9 and TRBJ2-7, with TRBD1 matching 8 bases. Losses at the gene ends were 4 bases for V and 3 bases for J; bases not matched to a gene: 5. Germline V gene lookup returns CDR1 SEHNR and CDR2 FQNEAQ (reference sequence). The CDR3 is 14 residues long.

The gene calls are TRBV4-2 and TRBJ1-2, with 9 bases fitting TRBD1. Germline V gives CDR1 LGHNA, CDR2 YNFKEQ. The CDR3 runs 15 residues. The trim removed 4 bases at V and 4 bases at J, leaving 7 bases unmatched. In nucleotides, the CDR3 is TGTGCCAGCAGCCGGGACAGGGAGGGCACCTATGGCTACACCTTC. This encodes CASSRDREGTYGYTF.

This clone was picked up a small number of times. V usage is TRBV5-1 and J usage is TRBJ2-7, with no clear D. This CDR3 is built from 14 residues. The germline V and J ends were trimmed by 0 bases and 4 bases, with 11 bases remaining between them. Germline lookup yields CDR1 SGHRS and CDR2 YFSETQ. CDR3 loop: CASSLAEPGYEQYF. DNA of the CDR3: TGCGCCAGCAGCTTGGCGGAGCCCGGTTACGAGCAGTACTTC.

This chain connects TRBV28 to TRBJ2-5; the match to TRBD2 covers 12 bases. Germline assignment: CDR1 MDHEN and CDR2 SYDVKM. The V and J ends lost 7 bases and 6 bases, in that order; junction bases with no gene match: 27. The CDR3 has 21 amino acids. In DNA, the CDR3 is TGTGCCAGCACTCTTAAAGGCCGGGGGGCCCCGACTAGCGGGAGTTTAAAGACCCAGTACTTC. This gives the protein CASTLKGRGAPTSGSLKTQYF.

The chain couples TRBV6-5 to TRBJ2-5, with TRBD1 identical over 7 bases. Germline V lookup: CDR1 MNHEY, CDR2 SVGAGI. The CDR3 spans 15 residues. Germline trimming cut 0 bases from V and 9 bases from J; bases unmatched to any gene: 10. CDR3 DNA sequence: TGTGCCAGCAGTTACTCGGGACAGAATTTCGAGCCCCAGTACTTC. It encodes CASSYSGQNFEPQYF.

This chain connects TRBV14 to TRBJ2-5, with 7 bases aligning to TRBD1. The last part of the DNA fits TRBJ2-7 better; the J call may be wrong. The germline V gene encodes CDR1 SGHDN and CDR2 FVKESK. This CDR3 region has 15 residues. For the CDR3, the DNA is TGTGCCAGCAGCCAAGAAGACAGGGTAACCCACGAGCAGTACTTC. Translated, it gives CASSQEDRVTHEQYF.

The V call is TRBV5-4, the J call TRBJ1-1; a possible D gene is TRBD1 (5 bases). V lost 0 bases, J lost 0 bases, and 15 bases lay in between. The CDR3 has 17 residues. The germline CDR1 and CDR2 sequences are SGHNT and YYREEE (reference sequence). The CDR3 reads CASSLGGGGTVNTEAFF. The DNA for the CDR3 is TGTGCCAGCAGCTTGGGTGGTGGGGGGACCGTGAACACTGAAGCTTTCTTT.

The chain carries TRBV6-4 and TRBJ1-1, with 8 bases aligning to TRBD1. Germline-derived CDR1 and CDR2 are MRHNA and SNTAGT. The CDR3 is 16 amino acids. The junction had 6 bases not matched to a gene; V was cut back by 2 bases and J by 1 base. The DNA for the CDR3 is TGTGCCAGCAGTGACGGGCCAGGGGGCGGGAACACTGAAGCTTTCTTT. Translated, it gives CASSDGPGGGNTEAFF.

The chain has TRBV28 and TRBJ2-7; 9 bases fit TRBD2. The V segment lost 8 bases and the J segment 3 bases; nucleotides outside the gene matches: 8. Germline V gene lookup returns CDR1 MDHEN and CDR2 SYDVKM. This CDR3 contains 14 residues. The CDR3 nucleotides read TGTGCCAGCTCCGAAGGACTAGCGTTCTACGAGCAGTACTTC. Protein: CASSEGLAFYEQYF.

V is TRBV18 and J is TRBJ1-4, with D unresolved. V was cut by 2 bases and J by 8 bases, with 12 bases left in between. Germline assignment: CDR1 KGHSH and CDR2 LQKENI. The CDR3 covers 14 residues. CDR3 coding DNA: TGTGCCAGCTCACCAGGTAATTCGGAGGAAAAACTGTTTTTT. Translating it yields CASSPGNSEEKLFF.

The table lists this clone with a few counts. The CDR3 here is CASSHMGRGSRPTDTQYF. The CDR3 DNA is TGTGCCAGCAGCCATATGGGGAGGGGAAGCCGTCCCACAGATACGCAGTATTTT. This rearrangement joins TRBV4-2 to TRBJ2-3, with TRBD2 matching 7 bases. With V trimmed by 3 bases and J by 2 bases, 14 bases remained unmatched. This CDR3 comprises 18 residues. Germline CDR1 and CDR2: LGHNA and YNFKEQ.

The V call is TRBV10-3, the J call TRBJ1-5; D gene ambiguous. Germline values: CDR1 ENHRY, CDR2 SYGVKD. The CDR3 loop spans 14 amino acids. Trimming cost V 5 bases and J 1 base, with 9 bases left between them. The DNA for the CDR3 is TGTGCCATCAGTTCCGGCGGAAGCAATCAGCCCCAGCATTTT. Translated: CAISSGGSNQPQHF.

The V and J genes are TRBV7-8 and TRBJ2-5; D unclear. Germline V gene sequence: CDR1 SGHVS, CDR2 FQNEAQ. With 5 bases removed from V and 9 bases from J, the gap between germline ends came to 13 bases. This CDR3 is 12 amino acids long. The CDR3 reads CASSPPTAAQYF. DNA of the CDR3: TGTGCCAGCAGCCCCCCTACCGCGGCCCAGTACTTC.

This clone has just a few counts. The gene calls are TRBV10-3 and TRBJ1-2; D is ambiguous. The CDR3 contains 14 residues. The germline V gene encodes CDR1 ENHRY and CDR2 SYGVKD. V was cut by 0 bases and J by 4 bases, with 9 bases left in between. The CDR3 protein is CAISESEQFYGYTF. For the CDR3, the DNA is TGTGCCATCAGTGAGTCCGAACAGTTCTATGGCTACACCTTC.

The chain uses TRBV15 and TRBJ1-3, with D perhaps TRBD1 (5 bases). The length of the CDR3 is 14 residues. The V end lost 0 bases, the J end lost 2 bases, and 5 bases lay between the germline ends. Germline V CDR1 and CDR2: LNHNV, YYDKDF (reference sequence). The DNA for the CDR3 is TGTGCCACCAGCAGAGACAGGGCTGGAAACACCATATATTTT. It translates to CATSRDRAGNTIYF. Variable domain in full (rest from reference TRBV15 and TRBJ1-3): DAMVIQNPRYQVTQFGKPVTLSCSQTLNHNVMYWYQQKSSQAPKLLFHYYDKDFNNEADTPDNFQSRRPNTSFCFLDIRSPGLGDTAMYLCATSRDRAGNTIYFGEGSWLTVV.

For the CDR3, the DNA is TGTGCCAGCAGCTTAAAGAGGGGGAGCGGAGATACGCAGTATTTT. It translates to CASSLKRGSGDTQYF. This rearrangement joins TRBV7-6 to TRBJ2-3, with a tentative D call TRBD1 (6 bases). The V gene's germline CDR1 is SGHVS and CDR2 FNYEAQ. Between the trimmed V and J ends, which lost 2 bases and 5 bases, there was a span of 14 bases. The CDR3 extends over 15 amino acids.